This T cell receptor (beta chain) was sequenced in a study of shared clonotypes between healthy human individuals. Overall study context: Plates per donor: three CD4 naive, three CD4 memory, two CD8 naive, one CD8 memory.

Naive CD8 cells lacked CD45RO and underwent positive selection for CCR7, leaving out terminally differentiated effector memory CD45RA+ cells. Germline trimming cut 4 bases from V and 4 bases from J; bases unmatched to any gene: 8. The CDR3 runs 14 residues. Per germline, CDR1 SQVTM and CDR2 ANQGSEA. Sequenced by immunoSEQ multiplex PCR; TCRdb stores in-frame clones only, minus some. The sample consists of under 850,000 clones, 85% to 95% of them appearing once. This TCR derives from a man aged 30 to 39 in good health. Sample: naive CD8+ T cells sorted from blood. This chain connects TRBV29-1 to TRBJ2-7; 9 nucleotides match TRBD2. The CDR3: CSVVIAGGRYEQYF. The CDR3 region has the DNA TGCAGCGTTGTTATTGCGGGAGGGCGGTACGAGCAGTACTTC.